The source of this T cell receptor beta chain is a study of T-cell memory formation after mild COVID-19. The overall study: Largely donor-specific TCR clusters were found. General observations from the study: Of the contracting clones, CD4+ ones lay mainly in CM and EM, and CD8+ ones in EMRA. CD4/CD8 balance held among clones contracting day 15 to 85, and later expanders leaned CD4+.

CDR3 length equals 15 residues. Trimming removed 1 base from V and 2 bases from J, with 14 bases in between. Germline V gene lookup returns CDR1 DFQATT and CDR2 SNEGSKA (reference sequence). One entry per CDR3 protein, called by TCRdb with MiXCR from the 5' RACE reads. The sample lists roughly 150,000 distinct CDR3 sequences, over 10% occurring once. Details on this clonotype: Its antigen is not identified.

The TCR comes from a young man who had mild COVID-19 (a few samples of this study predate the infection). Cell type and time point are not known. V and J are TRBV20-1 and TRBJ1-1, with D perhaps TRBD1 (6 bases). Sequences were obtained from PBMCs or a T cell subset sorted from them (not recorded which). DNA of the CDR3: TGCAGTGCTAGAGGCTTCAGGGGAGGTAACACTGAAGCTTTCTTT. Translated: CSARGFRGGNTEAFF.